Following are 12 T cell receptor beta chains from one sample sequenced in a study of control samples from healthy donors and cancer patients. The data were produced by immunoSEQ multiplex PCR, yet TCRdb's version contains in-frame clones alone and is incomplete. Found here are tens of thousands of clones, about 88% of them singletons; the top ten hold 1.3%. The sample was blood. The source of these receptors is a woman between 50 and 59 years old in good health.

In nucleotides, the CDR3 is TGCGCCAGCAAATCAGGGGGCGCGAACACCGGGGAGCTGTTTTTT. It is translated as CASKSGGANTGELFF. The genes are TRBV5-1 and TRBJ2-2; 8 bases map to TRBD1. Trimming at V came to 6 bases and at J to 0 bases, leaving 4 bases not matched to a gene. Germline-derived CDR1 and CDR2 are SGHRS and YFSETQ. This CDR3 region has 15 residues.

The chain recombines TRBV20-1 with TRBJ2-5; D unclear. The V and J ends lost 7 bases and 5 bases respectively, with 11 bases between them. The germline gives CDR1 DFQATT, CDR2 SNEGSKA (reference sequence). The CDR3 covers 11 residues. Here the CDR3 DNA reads TGCAGTGTTTCCCAGAAGGAGACCCAGTACTTC. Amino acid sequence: CSVSQKETQYF.

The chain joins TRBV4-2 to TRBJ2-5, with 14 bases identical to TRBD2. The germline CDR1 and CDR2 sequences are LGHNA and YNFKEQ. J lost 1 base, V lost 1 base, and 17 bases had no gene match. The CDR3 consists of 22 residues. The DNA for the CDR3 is TGTGCCAGCAGCCAAGTTCTAGTCGACGGGACTAGCGGGAGAGGGGGCCAAGAGACCCAGTACTTC. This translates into CASSQVLVDGTSGRGGQETQYF.

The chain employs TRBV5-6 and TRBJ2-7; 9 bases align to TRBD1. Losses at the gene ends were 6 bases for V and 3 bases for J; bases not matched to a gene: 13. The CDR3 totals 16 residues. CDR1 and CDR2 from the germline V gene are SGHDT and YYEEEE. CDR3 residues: CASTQAGDRERYEQYF. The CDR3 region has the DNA TGTGCCAGCACCCAAGCCGGGGACAGGGAACGCTACGAGCAGTACTTC.

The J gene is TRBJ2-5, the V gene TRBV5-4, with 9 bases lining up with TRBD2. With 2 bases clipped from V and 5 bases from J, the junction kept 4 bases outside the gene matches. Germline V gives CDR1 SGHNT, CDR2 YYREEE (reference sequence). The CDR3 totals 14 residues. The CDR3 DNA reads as TGTGCCAGCAGCTTCAGGGCGGGGGGGGAGACCCAGTACTTC. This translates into CASSFRAGGETQYF.

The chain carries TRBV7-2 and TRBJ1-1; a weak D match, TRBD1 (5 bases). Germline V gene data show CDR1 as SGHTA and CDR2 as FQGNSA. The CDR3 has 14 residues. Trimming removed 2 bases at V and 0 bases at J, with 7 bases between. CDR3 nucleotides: TGTGCCAGCAGCTTAAACAGGATGAACACTGAAGCTTTCTTT. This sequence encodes CASSLNRMNTEAFF.

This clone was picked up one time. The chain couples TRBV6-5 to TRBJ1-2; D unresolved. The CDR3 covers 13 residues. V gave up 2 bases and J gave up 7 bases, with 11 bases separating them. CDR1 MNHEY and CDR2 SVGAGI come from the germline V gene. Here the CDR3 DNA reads TGTGCCAGCAGTTACGGTTGGGGAATTGGCTACACCTTC. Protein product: CASSYGWGIGYTF.

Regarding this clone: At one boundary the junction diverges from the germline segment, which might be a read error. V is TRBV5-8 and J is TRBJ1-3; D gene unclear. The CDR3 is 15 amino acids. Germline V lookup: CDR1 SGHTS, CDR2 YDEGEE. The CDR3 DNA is TGTGCCACCCCCCAAGGCTTTTACTCTGGAAACCCCATATATTTT. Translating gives CATPQGFYSGNPIYF.

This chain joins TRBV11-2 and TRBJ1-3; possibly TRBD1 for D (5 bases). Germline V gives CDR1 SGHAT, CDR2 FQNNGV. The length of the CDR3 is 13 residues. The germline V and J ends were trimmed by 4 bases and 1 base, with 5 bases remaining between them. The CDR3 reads CASSSGSGNTIYF. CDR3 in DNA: TGTGCCAGCAGCTCAGGGTCTGGAAACACCATATATTTT. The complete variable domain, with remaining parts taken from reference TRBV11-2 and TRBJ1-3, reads EAGVAQSPRYKIIEKRQSVAFWCNPISGHATLYWYQQILGQGPKLLIQFQNNGVVDDSQLPKDRFSAERLKGVDSTLKIQPAKLEDSAVYLCASSSGSGNTIYFGEGSWLTVV.

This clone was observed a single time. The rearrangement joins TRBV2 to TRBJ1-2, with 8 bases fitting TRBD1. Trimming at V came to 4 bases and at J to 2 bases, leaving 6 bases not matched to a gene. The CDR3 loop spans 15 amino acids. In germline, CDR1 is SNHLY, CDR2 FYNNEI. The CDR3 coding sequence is TGTGCCAGCAGTGGGTCCGGGACAGGAAACTATGGCTACACCTTC. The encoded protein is CASSGSGTGNYGYTF.

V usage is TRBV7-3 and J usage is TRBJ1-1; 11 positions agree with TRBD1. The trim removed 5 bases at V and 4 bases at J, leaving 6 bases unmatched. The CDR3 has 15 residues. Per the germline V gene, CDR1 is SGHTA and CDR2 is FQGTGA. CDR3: CASSLGTGGSTEAFF. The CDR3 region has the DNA TGTGCCAGCAGCCTCGGGACAGGGGGGAGCACTGAAGCTTTCTTT.

CDR3 residues: CASSVRLGAGRLNTEAFF. The DNA of the CDR3 is TGTGCCAGCAGCGTGAGGCTAGGGGCAGGTCGGTTGAACACTGAAGCTTTCTTT. V and J are TRBV5-6 and TRBJ1-1, with D possibly matching TRBD1 (5 bases). The CDR3 runs to 18 residues. V was shortened by 4 bases and J by 0 bases, with 22 bases between the two germline ends. Germline CDR1 reads SGHDT; CDR2 reads YYEEEE.